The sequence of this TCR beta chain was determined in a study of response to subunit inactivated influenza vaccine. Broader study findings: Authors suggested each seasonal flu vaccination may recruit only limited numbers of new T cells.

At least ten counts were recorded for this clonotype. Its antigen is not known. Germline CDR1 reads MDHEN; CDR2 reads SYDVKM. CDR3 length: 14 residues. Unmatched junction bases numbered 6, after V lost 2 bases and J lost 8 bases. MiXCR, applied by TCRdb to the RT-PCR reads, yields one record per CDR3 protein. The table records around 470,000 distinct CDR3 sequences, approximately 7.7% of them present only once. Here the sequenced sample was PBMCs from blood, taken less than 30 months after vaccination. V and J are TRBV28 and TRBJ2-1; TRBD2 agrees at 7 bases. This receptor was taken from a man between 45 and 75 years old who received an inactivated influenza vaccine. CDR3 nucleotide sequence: TGTGCCAGCAGTTTAGCGGGAGAATTAGATGAGCAGTTCTTC. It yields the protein CASSLAGELDEQFF.